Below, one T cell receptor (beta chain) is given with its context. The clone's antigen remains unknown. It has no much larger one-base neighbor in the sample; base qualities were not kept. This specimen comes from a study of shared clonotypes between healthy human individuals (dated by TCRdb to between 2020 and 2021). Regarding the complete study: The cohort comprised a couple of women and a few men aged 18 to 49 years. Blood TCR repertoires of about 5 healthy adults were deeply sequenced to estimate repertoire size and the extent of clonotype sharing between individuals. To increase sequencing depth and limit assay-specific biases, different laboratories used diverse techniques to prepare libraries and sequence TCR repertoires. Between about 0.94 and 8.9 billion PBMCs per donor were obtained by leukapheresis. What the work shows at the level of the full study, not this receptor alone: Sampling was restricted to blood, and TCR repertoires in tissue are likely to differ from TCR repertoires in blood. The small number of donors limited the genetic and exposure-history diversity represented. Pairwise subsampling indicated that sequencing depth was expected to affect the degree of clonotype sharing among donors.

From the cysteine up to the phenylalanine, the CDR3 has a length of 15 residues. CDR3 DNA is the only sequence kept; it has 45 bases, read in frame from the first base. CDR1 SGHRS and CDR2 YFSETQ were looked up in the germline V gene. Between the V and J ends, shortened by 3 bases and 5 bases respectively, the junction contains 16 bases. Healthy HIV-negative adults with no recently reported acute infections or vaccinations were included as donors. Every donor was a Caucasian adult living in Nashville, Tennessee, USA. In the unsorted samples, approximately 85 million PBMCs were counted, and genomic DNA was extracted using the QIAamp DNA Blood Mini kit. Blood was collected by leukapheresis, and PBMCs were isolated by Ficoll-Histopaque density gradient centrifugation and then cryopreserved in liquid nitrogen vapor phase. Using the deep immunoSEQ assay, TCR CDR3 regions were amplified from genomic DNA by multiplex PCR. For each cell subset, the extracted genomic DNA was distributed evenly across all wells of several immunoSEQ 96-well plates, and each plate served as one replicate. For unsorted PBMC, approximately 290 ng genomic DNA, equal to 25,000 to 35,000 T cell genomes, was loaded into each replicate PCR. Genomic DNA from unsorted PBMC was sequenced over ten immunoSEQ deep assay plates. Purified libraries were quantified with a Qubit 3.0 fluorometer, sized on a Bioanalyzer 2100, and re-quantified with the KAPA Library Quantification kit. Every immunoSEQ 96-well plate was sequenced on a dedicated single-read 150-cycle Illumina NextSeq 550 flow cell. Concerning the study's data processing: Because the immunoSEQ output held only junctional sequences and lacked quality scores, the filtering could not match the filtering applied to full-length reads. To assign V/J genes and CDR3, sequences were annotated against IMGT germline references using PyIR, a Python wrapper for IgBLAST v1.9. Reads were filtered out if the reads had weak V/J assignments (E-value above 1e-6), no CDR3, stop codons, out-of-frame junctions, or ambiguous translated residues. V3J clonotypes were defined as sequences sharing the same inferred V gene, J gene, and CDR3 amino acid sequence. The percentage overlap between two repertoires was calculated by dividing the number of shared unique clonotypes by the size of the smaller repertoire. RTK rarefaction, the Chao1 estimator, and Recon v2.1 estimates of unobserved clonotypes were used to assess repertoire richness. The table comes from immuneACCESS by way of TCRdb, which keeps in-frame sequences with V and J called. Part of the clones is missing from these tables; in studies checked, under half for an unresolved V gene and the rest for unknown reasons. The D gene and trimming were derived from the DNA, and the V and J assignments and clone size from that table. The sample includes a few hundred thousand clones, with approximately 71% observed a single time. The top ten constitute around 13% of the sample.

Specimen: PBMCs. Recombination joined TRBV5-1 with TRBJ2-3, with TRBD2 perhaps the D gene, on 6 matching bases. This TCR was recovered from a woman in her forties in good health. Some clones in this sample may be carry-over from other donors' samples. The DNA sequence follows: TGCGCCAGCAGCTCCCAGCGGGCTGGTGGAGATACGCAGTATTTT. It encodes CASSSQRAGGDTQYF.